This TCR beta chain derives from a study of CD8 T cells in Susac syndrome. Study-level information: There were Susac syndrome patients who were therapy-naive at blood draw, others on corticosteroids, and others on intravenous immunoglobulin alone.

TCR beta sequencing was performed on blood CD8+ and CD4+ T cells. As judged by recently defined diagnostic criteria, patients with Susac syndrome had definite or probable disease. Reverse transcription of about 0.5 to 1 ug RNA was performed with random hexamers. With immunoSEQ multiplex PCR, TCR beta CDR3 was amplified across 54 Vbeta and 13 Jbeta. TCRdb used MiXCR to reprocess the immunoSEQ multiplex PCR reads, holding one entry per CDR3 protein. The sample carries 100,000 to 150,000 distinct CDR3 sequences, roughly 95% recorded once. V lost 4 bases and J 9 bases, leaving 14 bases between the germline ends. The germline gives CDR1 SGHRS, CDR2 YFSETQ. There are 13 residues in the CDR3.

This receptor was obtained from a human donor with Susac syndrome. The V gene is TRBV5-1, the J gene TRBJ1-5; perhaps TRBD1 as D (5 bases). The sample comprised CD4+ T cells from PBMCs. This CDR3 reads CASSQLGGSPQHF. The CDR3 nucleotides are TGCGCCAGCAGCCAACTTGGGGGGTCGCCCCAGCATTTT.